A single sample is the source of the 27 T cell receptor beta chains below, sequenced in a study of shared clonotypes between healthy human individuals. Sequencing was performed with immunoSEQ multiplex PCR; in TCRdb, only in-frame clones are kept and a portion is missing. The table has about 820,000 clones, around 93% seen once; the top ten hold nearly 25%. CD45RO-negative, CCR7-selected cells formed the naive CD8 fraction, which excluded terminally differentiated effector memory CD45RA+ cells. Sequenced sample: naive CD8+ T cells sorted from blood. The receptors stem from a man aged 25 to 40 in good health.

CDR3 loop: CASSLAKGPGLAGGTQYF. CDR3 nucleotides: TGTGCCAGCAGCTTAGCGAAAGGTCCGGGACTAGCGGGTGGGACCCAGTACTTC. V and J are TRBV7-6 and TRBJ2-5; 12 bases agree with TRBD2. CDR3 length: 18 amino acids. The germline gives CDR1 SGHVS, CDR2 FNYEAQ. The ends lost 0 bases at V and 7 bases at J; junction bases unmatched: 12.

V usage is TRBV15 and J usage is TRBJ1-4; D is possibly TRBD1 (5 bases). Germline CDR1 and CDR2: LNHNV and YYDKDF (reference sequence). V was cut by 0 bases and J by 5 bases, with 13 bases left in between. The CDR3 sequence is 16 residues long. CDR3 bases: TGTGCCACCAGCAGAGATTGGGCAGCAGGGAATGAAAAACTGTTTTTT. It specifies CATSRDWAAGNEKLFF.

The chain has TRBV4-1 and TRBJ2-7, with 8 bases matching TRBD1. The CDR3 runs 15 residues. The trim removed 1 base at V and 2 bases at J, leaving 4 bases unmatched. Germline V gene sequence: CDR1 MGHRA, CDR2 YSYEKL. This CDR3 reads CASSQVSTGAYEQYF. In nucleotides, the CDR3 is TGCGCCAGCAGCCAAGTCTCGACAGGGGCCTACGAGCAGTACTTC.

The chain has TRBV13 and TRBJ2-5; D perhaps matches TRBD2 (5 bases). The V gene lost 1 base and the J gene lost 4 bases, with 10 bases spanning the gap. Germline V CDR1 and CDR2: PRHDT, FYEKMQ (reference sequence). The CDR3 spans 14 residues. The CDR3: CASSLVPAGETQYF. The CDR3 bases are TGTGCCAGCAGCTTAGTACCTGCGGGAGAGACCCAGTACTTC.

This chain uses TRBV6-5 with TRBJ2-5; no clear D. CDR1 and CDR2 (germline): MNHEY, SVGAGI. Trimming shortened V by 0 bases and J by 2 bases, and 7 bases separated the two germline ends. The CDR3 spans 14 residues. The CDR3 coding sequence is TGTGCCAGCAGTTACTCGTTACAGCAAGAGACCCAGTACTTC. It encodes CASSYSLQQETQYF.

This chain joins TRBV29-1 and TRBJ2-7; 12 positions match TRBD2. CDR3 length: 13 residues. The J segment lost 7 bases and the V segment lost 4 bases, leaving 5 bases of the junction unmatched. The germline V gene encodes CDR1 SQVTM and CDR2 ANQGSEA. The chain's CDR3 is CSVGLAGGNEQYF. The CDR3 DNA follows: TGCAGCGTTGGTCTAGCGGGAGGGAATGAGCAGTACTTC.

As for this clone: The same CDR3 is also encoded by other DNA sequences in this sample. The chain couples TRBV6-5 to TRBJ2-5, with a tentative D call TRBD2 (6 bases). Germline V lookup: CDR1 MNHEY, CDR2 SVGAGI. The CDR3 contains 13 residues. V lost 4 bases, J lost 2 bases, and 8 bases lay in between. The CDR3: CASSLGGQETQYF. DNA for the CDR3: TGTGCCAGCAGTTTGGGGGGACAAGAGACCCAGTACTTC.

The rearrangement uses TRBV6-5 and TRBJ1-2, with 7 nucleotides matching TRBD1. V lost 2 bases and J lost 6; bases outside the gene matches: 6. The CDR3 runs to 14 residues. Germline-derived CDR1 and CDR2 are MNHEY and SVGAGI. CDR3 in DNA: TGTGCCAGCAGTTACGCCCCGACAGGGAATGGCTACACCTTC. This encodes CASSYAPTGNGYTF.

The chain employs TRBV13 and TRBJ1-1; TRBD1 might be the D (6 bases). V lost 5 bases to trimming and J lost 5 bases, with 18 bases between them. This CDR3 region has 15 residues. From germline, CDR1 is PRHDT and CDR2 FYEKMQ (reference sequence). CDR3 sequence: CASSLNRAVGTEAFF. The CDR3, as DNA: TGTGCCAGCAGCCTCAACAGGGCCGTTGGGACTGAAGCTTTCTTT.

This clone was seen a single time. The chain carries TRBV28 and TRBJ2-7, with 9 bases aligning to TRBD1. Per germline, CDR1 MDHEN and CDR2 SYDVKM. V gave up 5 bases and J gave up 3 bases; unmatched junction bases: 11. CDR3 length: 16 residues. CDR3 sequence (DNA): TGTGCCAGCAGTGAAACAGGGGGCAATAGACTCTACGAGCAGTACTTC. Translating it yields CASSETGGNRLYEQYF.

The chain couples TRBV5-6 to TRBJ2-2, with D maybe TRBD2 (6 bases). CDR3 length: 15 residues. CDR1 SGHDT and CDR2 YYEEEE come from the germline V gene. Between the trimmed V and J ends, which lost 3 bases and 5 bases, there was a span of 14 bases. The CDR3 is CASSSTFLATGELFF. The CDR3 DNA reads as TGTGCCAGCAGCTCCACGTTTCTAGCGACCGGGGAGCTGTTTTTT.

The chain uses TRBV4-1 and TRBJ2-2; 7 bases align to TRBD2. Per germline, CDR1 MGHRA and CDR2 YSYEKL. This CDR3 is built from 14 residues. V trimming: 1 base; J trimming: 8 bases; junction bases outside the gene matches: 4. The CDR3 spells CASSQALAFGELFF. DNA of the CDR3: TGCGCCAGCAGCCAAGCACTAGCGTTTGGGGAGCTGTTTTTT.

The gene calls are TRBV7-9 and TRBJ2-7; D gene unclear. CDR3 length: 12 residues. CDR1 and CDR2 from the germline V gene are SEHNR and FQNEAQ (reference sequence). V lost 7 bases and J 0 bases, leaving 7 bases between the germline ends. CDR3 protein: CASTDVSYEQYF. CDR3 nucleotide sequence: TGTGCCAGCACGGACGTCTCCTACGAGCAGTACTTC.

The V and J genes are TRBV19 and TRBJ1-5; D not resolved. Germline V lookup: CDR1 LNHDA, CDR2 SQIVND (reference sequence). The CDR3 totals 15 residues. Trimming cost V 5 bases and J 0 bases, with 11 bases left between them. CDR3 coding DNA: TGTGCCAGTAGTGTCTCTGGGGTTAGCAATCAGCCCCAGCATTTT. This translates into CASSVSGVSNQPQHF.

J is TRBJ2-7 and V is TRBV7-6; 7 bases are a match to TRBD2. CDR3 length: 16 residues. V gave up 1 base and J gave up 4 bases; unmatched junction bases: 10. Per the germline V gene, CDR1 is SGHVS and CDR2 is FNYEAQ. CDR3 coding DNA: TGTGCCAGCAGCTTAGTTAGCGGGCCGCATAGATACGAGCAGTACTTC. This codes for CASSLVSGPHRYEQYF.

V is TRBV4-3 and J is TRBJ1-1; possible D gene TRBD1, 5 bases. Germline-derived CDR1 and CDR2 are LGHNA and YSLEER. This CDR3 comprises 16 residues. Trimming left V 1 base short and J 4 bases short, with 16 bases between. CDR3 region: CASSQGWAGMFTEAFF. The CDR3 nucleotides read TGCGCCAGCAGCCAAGGTTGGGCAGGGATGTTCACTGAAGCTTTCTTT.

This chain joins TRBV30 and TRBJ2-7, with 11 positions matching TRBD1. The CDR3 sequence is 14 residues long. Germline V gene sequence: CDR1 GTSNPN, CDR2 SVGIG (reference sequence). J lost 5 bases, V lost 5 bases, and 8 bases had no gene match. CDR3 in DNA: TGTGCCTGGGGCCGGGACAGGGGGTTTGACGAGCAGTACTTC. It encodes CAWGRDRGFDEQYF.

The V gene is TRBV7-9, the J gene TRBJ2-3; the D gene could be TRBD1 or TRBD2 (6 bases each). V lost 5 bases to trimming and J lost 1 base, with 13 bases between them. Germline V gene lookup returns CDR1 SEHNR and CDR2 FQNEAQ (reference sequence). The CDR3 covers 15 residues. CDR3 nucleotide sequence: TGTGCCAGCAGCCGGGGGCCGGCGGGCACAGATACGCAGTATTTT. It is translated as CASSRGPAGTDTQYF.

The V and J genes are TRBV27 and TRBJ2-1; D remains unclear. Germline-derived CDR1 and CDR2 are MNHEY and SMNVEV (reference sequence). The CDR3 contains 16 residues. Trimming shortened V by 1 base and J by 0 bases, and 10 bases separated the two germline ends. The CDR3 nucleotides read TGTGCCAGCAGTTTATATACGGATAGCTCCTACAATGAGCAGTTCTTC. The encoded protein is CASSLYTDSSYNEQFF.

The chain recombines TRBV6-1 with TRBJ2-2; D gene unclear. Germline assignment: CDR1 MNHNS and CDR2 SASEGT. V lost 1 base to trimming and J lost 0 bases, with 12 bases between them. The CDR3 extends over 17 amino acids. The CDR3 reads CASSEGFTEPNTGELFF. DNA for the CDR3: TGTGCCAGCAGTGAAGGGTTTACAGAACCGAACACCGGGGAGCTGTTTTTT.

The chain links TRBV30 to TRBJ2-2; no clear D. With 1 base removed from V and 4 bases from J, the gap between germline ends came to 7 bases. Germline assignment: CDR1 GTSNPN and CDR2 SVGIG (reference sequence). The length of the CDR3 is 13 residues. The CDR3: CAWSGGLTGELFF. For the CDR3, the DNA is TGTGCCTGGAGTGGAGGCCTCACCGGGGAGCTGTTTTTT. The whole variable domain, remainder taken from reference TRBV30 and TRBJ2-2, is SQTIHQWPATLVQPVGSPLSLECTVEGTSNPNLYWYRQAAGRGLQLLFYSVGIGQISSEVPQNLSASRPQDRQFILSSKKLLLSDSGFYLCAWSGGLTGELFFGEGSRLTVL.

The chain carries TRBV5-1 and TRBJ2-6, with a weak D call TRBD2 (5 bases). CDR1 and CDR2 (germline): SGHRS, YFSETQ. Deletions cut 3 bases from V and 0 bases from J, with 10 bases between. CDR3 size: 16 residues. The CDR3 sequence is CASSSTRGSGANVLTF. CDR3 DNA sequence: TGCGCCAGCAGCTCGACACGGGGCTCTGGGGCCAACGTCCTGACTTTC.

The rearrangement uses TRBV18 and TRBJ2-5, with TRBD2 identical over 9 bases. Trimming at V came to 3 bases and at J to 3 bases, leaving 2 bases not matched to a gene. CDR1 and CDR2 (germline): KGHSH, LQKENI. This CDR3 has 14 amino acids. The CDR3 spells CASSPWTSEETQYF. The CDR3 region has the DNA TGTGCCAGCTCACCGTGGACTAGCGAAGAGACCCAGTACTTC. Filled out from reference TRBV18 and TRBJ2-5, the complete variable domain reads NAGVMQNPRHLVRRRGQEARLRCSPMKGHSHVYWYRQLPEEGLKFMVYLQKENIIDESGMPKERFSAEFPKEGPSILRIQQVVRGDSAAYFCASSPWTSEETQYFGPGTRLLVL.

This chain links TRBV27 with TRBJ2-5, with 13 bases that match TRBD2. J gave up 3 bases and V 4 bases, and 5 bases lay outside the gene matches. The CDR3 is made up of 16 amino acids. Germline loops: CDR1 MNHEY, CDR2 SMNVEV (reference sequence). Written as DNA, the CDR3 is TGTGCCAGCAGTTCGGGACTAGCGGGGAGGGAAGAGACCCAGTACTTC. It codes for CASSSGLAGREETQYF.

The chain couples TRBV19 to TRBJ2-7, with 7 bases that match TRBD1. J gave up 1 base and V 6 bases, and 3 bases lay outside the gene matches. The CDR3 covers 13 residues. Germline V lookup: CDR1 LNHDA, CDR2 SQIVND (reference sequence). Here the CDR3 reads CASRGTDSYEQYF. The CDR3 DNA reads TGTGCCAGTAGGGGGACAGATTCCTACGAGCAGTACTTC.

For this clone: The identical CDR3 is also encoded by other nucleotide sequences in the sample. The chain recombines TRBV28 with TRBJ1-1; D is undetermined. CDR3 size: 13 residues. V dropped 3 bases and J dropped 0 bases, with 5 bases sitting between them. Germline values: CDR1 MDHEN, CDR2 SYDVKM. CDR3 sequence (DNA): TGTGCCAGCAGTTTTAGAATGAACACTGAAGCTTTCTTT. It specifies CASSFRMNTEAFF.

Turning to this clone: One junction end disagrees with the germline gene, perhaps due to a read error. CDR3 DNA sequence: TGTGCCAGCAGGTCTAGCGGCTACAATGGGCAGTTCTTC. Protein product: CASRSSGYNGQFF. The rearrangement joins TRBV27 to TRBJ2-1; 7 nucleotides match TRBD2. This CDR3 is built from 13 residues. Germline V CDR1 and CDR2: MNHEY, SMNVEV (reference sequence).